This TCR beta chain came from a study of T cell responses to AZD1222 COVID-19 vaccine. General observations from the study: Regions 160-218 and 743-854 dominated among vaccine-associated CD4 TCRs spanning spike. Two AZD1222 doses significantly raised spike-specific TCR breadth and depth over controls. Most donors were white British, females outnumbered males, and clonal diversity was possibly underestimated.

In regard to this clone: Its specificity is unknown.

The assay was immunoSEQ multiplex PCR, and TCRdb's table has in-frame clones only and misses some. The table includes over 95,000 clones, approximately 91% detected once. V was pared by 4 bases and J by 4 bases, with 7 bases of the junction left unmatched. The germline CDR1 and CDR2 sequences are SGHAT and FQNNGV. The CDR3 loop spans 16 amino acids. The sequencing here drew on peripheral blood, taken on day 0 of AZD1222 vaccination. The chain couples TRBV11-2 to TRBJ2-3; TRBD2 matches 11 bases. The origin of this receptor is an adult in good health. In nucleotides, the CDR3 is TGTGCCAGCAGCTGGGTAGCGGGGGGGCAGGCAGATACGCAGTATTTT. Its protein product is CASSWVAGGQADTQYF.